Listed below are T cell receptor beta chains from one sample, sequenced in a study of post-analysis software for immune sequencing data. Each CDR3 protein gets one entry after TCRdb re-called the PCR reads with MiXCR. Of a few hundred thousand distinct CDR3 sequences in the sample, roughly 36% are singletons; the top ten hold roughly an eighth. The sequenced sample was blood. Source of these receptors: a girl aged 5 to 17 with multiple sclerosis. CDR3s include the opening cysteine and the closing phenylalanine or tryptophan. D genes are given only for firm matches. Clone size is stated in some rows and not others, as once, few, many or a class when expanded.

clone size	D gene	V gene	J gene	CDR3 DNA	CDR3 protein
.	TRBD1	TRBV27	TRBJ1-5	TGTGCCAGCAGGCCAGGGGGCAGGGGCAATCAGCCCCAGCATTTT	CASRPGGRGNQPQHF
few	.	TRBV6-5	TRBJ2-5	TGTGCCAGCAGTTACTGGGCAGACCAAGAGACCCAGTACTTC	CASSYWADQETQYF
few	.	TRBV18	TRBJ2-3	TGTGCCAGCTCACCATTGTCCGGGACTAGCACAGATACGCAGTATTTT	CASSPLSGTSTDTQYF
many	.	TRBV4-1	TRBJ2-7	TGCGCCAGCAGCCAAGTGGGGTCCTACGAGCAGTACTTC	CASSQVGSYEQYF
.	TRBD2	TRBV4-1	TRBJ2-7	TGCGCCAGCAGCTCGGGGACTAGCGGGGGGCCTCGCGAGCAGTACTTC	CASSSGTSGGPREQYF
.	.	TRBV27	TRBJ2-3	TGTGCCAGCAGTACCCCCGGAGTTCGGACGCAGTATTTT	CASSTPGVRTQYF
.	TRBD2	TRBV12-3/TRBV12-4	TRBJ2-1	TGTGCCAGCAGTTTAGCGCTAGGCGGGGGGTTCTACAATGAGCAGTTCTTC	CASSLALGGGFYNEQFF
many	.	TRBV10-3	TRBJ2-7	TGTGCCATCAGTGCCCAGTACGAGCAGTACTTC	CAISAQYEQYF
few	TRBD1	TRBV2	TRBJ2-1	TGTGCCAGCGAAGGGACAGACAATGAGCAGTTCTTC	CASEGTDNEQFF
.	.	TRBV7-9	TRBJ2-3	TGTGCCAGCAGCTTACTACAGTTCTCCACAGATACGCAGTATTTT	CASSLLQFSTDTQYF
few	.	TRBV10-1	TRBJ2-3	TGCGCCAGCTCCCTAGGAGGGGGGGAGAGGCCAGATACGCAGTATTTT	CASSLGGGERPDTQYF
few	TRBD1	TRBV29-1	TRBJ2-7	TGCAGCGTTGAGCCCCGGGGACAGGGGACCGAGCAGTACTTC	CSVEPRGQGTEQYF
.	.	TRBV11-2	TRBJ2-7	TGTGCCAGCAGGAGTTGGAAACTAGCCGTCGAGCAGTACTTC	CASRSWKLAVEQYF
.	.	TRBV7-2	TRBJ1-2	TGTGCCAGCAGCCGCGCGGGGCAGATAGAGGGCCCGGGAGGCTACACCTTC	CASSRAGQIEGPGGYTF
few	.	TRBV6-5	TRBJ2-3	TGTGCCAGCGGGGGGGCATCAGATACGCAGTATTTT	CASGGASDTQYF
.	.	TRBV5-8	TRBJ1-5	TGTGCCAGCAGCGGTGGACAGCGCAATCAGCCCCAGCATTTT	CASSGGQRNQPQHF
.	TRBD1	TRBV4-1	TRBJ2-1	TGCGCCAGCAGCCCTATTCGTACGGGACAGGGCTACAATGAGCAGTTCTTC	CASSPIRTGQGYNEQFF
.	.	TRBV14	TRBJ2-1	TGTGCCAGCAGCCAAGGCAGGAAGGGTAAACGGTTCTTC	CASSQGRKGKRFF
.	.	TRBV12-3/TRBV12-4	TRBJ2-2	TGTGCCAGCAGTAAATGGGCGGGGGAGCTGTTTTTT	CASSKWAGELFF
once	.	TRBV12-3/TRBV12-4	TRBJ1-5	TGTGCCAGCACACAGTACAATCAGCCCCAGCATTTT	CASTQYNQPQHF
.	.	TRBV7-9	TRBJ2-3	TGTGCCAGCAGCTCCTATGGCCGGAATACGCAGTATTTT	CASSSYGRNTQYF
.	TRBD2	TRBV20-1	TRBJ2-7	TGCAGTGCCCCACCAACTAGCGGGGGGTGGGACGAGCAGTACTTC	CSAPPTSGGWDEQYF
.	TRBD2	TRBV5-1	TRBJ2-3	TGCGCCAGCAGCAAGACTAGCGGCACAGATACGCAGTATTTT	CASSKTSGTDTQYF
.	.	TRBV9	TRBJ2-5	TGTGCCAGCTCTAGGAGGGGGGGGATGCAAGAGACCCAGTATTTC	CASSRRGGMQETQYF
few	.	TRBV10-3	TRBJ1-1	TGTGCCATCAGTGAGTCTCACACTGAAGCTTTCTTT	CAISESHTEAFF
few	.	TRBV5-4	TRBJ2-2	TGTGCCAGCAGCTTTTTCCAGTGGAGTCCCGGGGAGCTGTTTTTT	CASSFFQWSPGELFF
.	TRBD1	TRBV4-2	TRBJ1-5	TGTGCCAGCAGGGTGACAGGGGCGGGCAGCAATCAGCCCCAGCATTTT	CASRVTGAGSNQPQHF
many	.	TRBV4-2	TRBJ2-3	TGTGCCAGCAGCCAAGGGAATAGCGCAGATACGCAGTATTTT	CASSQGNSADTQYF
.	TRBD2	TRBV28	TRBJ2-1	TGTGCCAGCAGTCCAAGACTAGCGGGGGGGGATGAGCGGTTCTTC	CASSPRLAGGDERFF
.	TRBD2	TRBV28	TRBJ2-3	TGTGCCAGCAGTTTAAGAGGACTAGTTTACACAGACACGCAGTATTTT	CASSLRGLVYTDTQYF
.	.	TRBV19	TRBJ2-3	TGTGCCAGTAGTATAGGTGTAAGGGGCACAGATACGCAGTATTTT	CASSIGVRGTDTQYF
few	.	TRBV29-1	TRBJ2-1	TGCAGCGTTCTACTTGAGAATGAGCAGTTCTTC	CSVLLENEQFF
few	.	TRBV5-1	TRBJ2-7	TGCGCCAGCAGCTTGGAGGCATATTACTACGAGCAGTACTTC	CASSLEAYYYEQYF
.	TRBD1	TRBV10-3	TRBJ2-7	TGTGCCATCAGGGGGGACAGGGACTACGAGCAGTACTTC	CAIRGDRDYEQYF
few	.	TRBV5-1	TRBJ2-3	TGCGCCAGCAGGGCAAGGGGCACAGATACGCAGTATTTT	CASRARGTDTQYF
few	.	TRBV20-1	TRBJ1-1	TGCAGTGCTACCCCTAGGGGACCAGGGGCAAACACTGAAGCTTTCTTT	CSATPRGPGANTEAFF
few	TRBD1	TRBV27	TRBJ2-7	TGTGCCAGCAGTCTCCAGGGGGCGCCTATTCACGAGCAGTACTTC	CASSLQGAPIHEQYF
.	TRBD2	TRBV9	TRBJ2-3	TGTGCCAGCAACAGACTAGCGGGGGGGGTCGGCACAGATACGCAGTATTTT	CASNRLAGGVGTDTQYF
few	TRBD1	TRBV4-1	TRBJ2-7	TGCGCCAGCAGCCAAGTGGGACAGGGAGCCTACGAGCAGTACTTC	CASSQVGQGAYEQYF
.	.	TRBV4-1	TRBJ2-5	TGCGCCAGCAGCCAAGTGGGGGCCCCCGAGACCCAGTACTTC	CASSQVGAPETQYF
few	.	TRBV20-1	TRBJ1-6	TGCAGTGTTAGGGGCGGGGCAGCTCGGGATTCACCCCTCCACTTT	CSVRGGAARDSPLHF
.	.	TRBV12-3/TRBV12-4	TRBJ1-2	TGTGCCAGCAGCCCCGGACAGACCTTCTATGGCTACACCTTC	CASSPGQTFYGYTF
.	.	TRBV5-1	TRBJ2-7	TGCGTCAGCAGCTTGGACGGGACCTACGAGCAGTACTTC	CVSSLDGTYEQYF
few	TRBD1	TRBV7-2	TRBJ2-3	TGTGCCAGCAGCTCCGGGACAGGGTTGCCAGATACGCAGTATTTT	CASSSGTGLPDTQYF
.	.	TRBV11-2	TRBJ2-7	TGTGCCAGCAGCCCCCTCGGGGGGCCTCACTCCTACGAGCAGTACTTC	CASSPLGGPHSYEQYF
.	TRBD2	TRBV29-1	TRBJ2-1	TGCAGCTACGCCCGCGGGGGGAACGCGTACAATGAGCAGTTCTTC	CSYARGGNAYNEQFF
many	.	TRBV7-3	TRBJ1-1	TGTGCCAGCAGCTTAACAGGGGACACTGAAGCTTTCTTT	CASSLTGDTEAFF
.	.	TRBV4-1	TRBJ1-1	TGCGCCAGCAGCCAGGTCCCCCTGAGAGGGGAGGACACTGAAGCTTTCTTT	CASSQVPLRGEDTEAFF
.	.	TRBV5-1	TRBJ2-5	TGCGCCAGCAGCTTGGCCTCAGACAGTCAAGAGACCCAGTACTTC	CASSLASDSQETQYF
.	.	TRBV27	TRBJ2-7	TGTGCCAGCAGTTTATCCCTGGACTTCCTTGGCTACGAGCAGTACTTC	CASSLSLDFLGYEQYF
.	.	TRBV7-2	TRBJ1-1	TGTGCCAGCAGCTTCGAGGGGGGAAACACTGAAGCTTTCTTT	CASSFEGGNTEAFF
few	.	TRBV4-1	TRBJ1-6	TGCGCCAGCAGCCAAGAATCAGGTGCCTGGAATTCACCCCTCCACTTT	CASSQESGAWNSPLHF
.	.	TRBV20-1	TRBJ2-1	TGCAGTGCTAGAGGCCCGTGGGTATACAATGAGCAGTTCTTC	CSARGPWVYNEQFF
few	TRBD1	TRBV5-1	TRBJ2-1	TGCGCCAGCCGGGACAGGGATTTTGATGAGCAGTTCTTC	CASRDRDFDEQFF
.	TRBD1	TRBV7-2	TRBJ2-7	TGTGCCAGCAGCTTAGCCCTGATGGGGACAGGCGATTCCTACGAGCAGTACTTC	CASSLALMGTGDSYEQYF
.	TRBD1	TRBV14	TRBJ2-7	TGTGCCAGCAGCCAGAGGACAGGGGGGATCTACGAGCAGTACTTC	CASSQRTGGIYEQYF
.	.	TRBV5-1	TRBJ2-1	TGCGCCAGCAGCTTGGGCTCTAGCAGAAACAATGAGCAGTTCTTC	CASSLGSSRNNEQFF
.	TRBD1	TRBV5-1	TRBJ2-3	TGCGCCAGCAGCTTGGGGCCCACAGGGGGAAGCACAGATACGCAGTATTTT	CASSLGPTGGSTDTQYF
.	.	TRBV10-3	TRBJ1-1	TGTGCCATCAGTGAGTCGACGGGTGCTGAAGCTTTCTTT	CAISESTGAEAFF